A single sample gave rise to the 8 T cell receptor beta chains below, sequenced in a study of T cell responses to AZD1222 COVID-19 vaccine. The protocol was immunoSEQ multiplex PCR, while the TCRdb copy is restricted to in-frame clones and leaves out a portion. Of 57,000 or so clones in the sample, about four fifths were seen once. The source material was peripheral blood, sampled 28 days after the second AZD1222 dose. Receptors originate from an adult who received the AZD1222 COVID-19 vaccine.

This chain uses TRBV28 with TRBJ2-7, with D perhaps matching TRBD1 (6 bases). Germline loops: CDR1 MDHEN, CDR2 SYDVKM. The CDR3 has 11 residues. Trimming removed 8 bases from V and 3 bases from J, with 8 bases in between. The CDR3 spells CASGTFYEQYF. CDR3 in DNA: TGTGCCAGCGGGACATTCTACGAGCAGTACTTC.

The chain combines TRBV5-6 with TRBJ2-3, with 7 bases lining up with TRBD1. V lost 4 bases to trimming and J lost 2 bases; unmatched junction nucleotides: 10. CDR1 and CDR2 (germline): SGHDT, YYEEEE. CDR3 length: 16 amino acids. The CDR3, as DNA: TGTGCCAGCAGCATAAAACAGGGGTCTCCCACAGATACGCAGTATTTT. Amino acids: CASSIKQGSPTDTQYF.

V usage is TRBV6-5 and J usage is TRBJ1-1, with 9 bases fitting TRBD1. Germline CDR1 MNHEY, CDR2 SVGAGI. CDR3 length equals 14 residues. J lost 4 bases, V lost 6 bases, and 6 bases had no gene match. The DNA for the CDR3 is TGTGCCAGCAGATCCGGGACAGGGCGCACTGAAGCTTTCTTT. Amino acid sequence: CASRSGTGRTEAFF.

This clone was found once. The V and J genes are TRBV7-9 and TRBJ1-2, with 8 bases lining up with TRBD1. The CDR3 consists of 15 residues. CDR1 SEHNR and CDR2 FQNEAQ come from the germline V gene (reference sequence). V shed 1 base and J 1 base; nucleotides not matched to a gene: 2. The CDR3 region is CASSLGQGSNYGYTF. CDR3 DNA sequence: TGTGCCAGCAGCTTAGGACAGGGGAGTAACTATGGCTACACCTTC.

The chain joins TRBV15 to TRBJ2-7; 9 bases are a match to TRBD1. CDR3 length: 12 amino acids. J gave up 9 bases and V 3 bases, and 3 bases lay outside the gene matches. From germline, CDR1 is LNHNV and CDR2 YYDKDF (reference sequence). This CDR3 reads CATSRGQGLQYF. Written as DNA, the CDR3 is TGTGCCACCAGCAGGGGACAGGGATTGCAGTACTTC.

This chain connects TRBV28 to TRBJ2-7, with 8 bases that match TRBD1. The CDR3 is 14 amino acids. Looked up from germline, CDR1 is MDHEN and CDR2 is SYDVKM. J was trimmed by 2 bases and V by 10 bases; bases with no gene match: 10. CDR3 protein: CAIRGPGGTYEQYF. The CDR3 DNA is TGTGCCATTCGGGGGCCAGGGGGCACCTACGAGCAGTACTTC.

J is TRBJ2-7 and V is TRBV14, with 7 bases lining up with TRBD1. The CDR3 runs 14 residues. Germline CDR1 SGHDN, CDR2 FVKESK. Trimming removed 5 bases from V and 5 bases from J; junction bases left unmatched: 9. CDR3 in DNA: TGTGCCAGCAGCTTAAGACAGGGTGGCCACGAGCAGTACTTC. It is translated as CASSLRQGGHEQYF.

The chain carries TRBV20-1 and TRBJ2-3; D is uncertain. The V end lost 6 bases, the J end lost 6 bases, and 10 bases lay between the germline ends. The CDR3 has 11 amino acids. Germline CDR1 is DFQATT and CDR2 is SNEGSKA (reference sequence). CDR3 in DNA: TGCAGTGCAGCCCGTGTGGATACGCAGTATTTT. Protein: CSAARVDTQYF.